Each of the 23 T cell receptor beta chains below was sequenced from the same sample in a study of regulatory T cells in long-lasting Graves disease. Through Arm-PCR of CDR3 regions and iRepertoire HTBI primers, TCR beta libraries were built. One entry per CDR3 protein, called by TCRdb with MiXCR from the multiplex PCR reads. The table has 500,000 or so distinct CDR3 sequences, 12% to 15% seen once. As to time point: newly diagnosed GD, antithyroid drugs for less than 3 months. From RNA extracted from PBMCs, the TCR library was made. A further study also used this sample, focusing on T cells in Graves' hyperthyroidism and ophthalmopathy.

Sequenced material: peripheral blood mononuclear cells (PBMCs), taken at new diagnosis, from a patient treated with antithyroid drugs. Receptors originate from a woman aged 50 to 65 with Graves disease.

Many counts were recorded for this clonotype. V usage is TRBV5-1 and J usage is TRBJ2-2; TRBD2 might be the D (6 bases). V lost 2 bases, J lost 6 bases, and 8 bases lay in between. The CDR3 runs 13 residues. Germline V gives CDR1 SGHRS, CDR2 YFSETQ. The DNA of the CDR3 is TGCGCCAGCAGCTTCACTAGCCCCGGGGAGCTGTTTTTT. It specifies CASSFTSPGELFF.

This clonotype was detected only a few times. The V call is TRBV4-1, the J call TRBJ2-1; D gene uncertain. This CDR3 has 14 residues. Deletions cut 0 bases from V and 4 bases from J, with 7 bases between. The germline V gene has CDR1 MGHRA and CDR2 YSYEKL. DNA of the CDR3: TGCGCCAGCAGCCAAGAGGCTGAATACAATGAGCAGTTCTTC. Translating gives CASSQEAEYNEQFF.

In its sample, this clonotype was seen many times. This chain uses TRBV7-9 with TRBJ2-7; D assignment may be TRBD1 or TRBD2 (6 bases each). This CDR3 comprises 15 residues. From germline, CDR1 is SEHNR and CDR2 FQNEAQ (reference sequence). The V gene lost 1 base and the J gene lost 3 bases, with 13 bases spanning the gap. CDR3 nucleotides: TGTGCCAGCAGCTTAGGAGGGGGGCTTTACTACGAGCAGTACTTC. As protein: CASSLGGGLYYEQYF. The entire variable domain, with the rest obtained from reference TRBV7-9 and TRBJ2-7, is as follows: DTGVSQNPRHKITKRGQNVTFRCDPISEHNRLYWYRQTLGQGPEFLTYFQNEAQLEKSRLLSDRFSAERPKGSFSTLEIQRTEQGDSAMYLCASSLGGGLYYEQYFGPGTRLTVT.

This clonotype was seen at least ten times. V and J are TRBV14 and TRBJ1-2; tentatively, D is TRBD1 (5 bases). This CDR3 has 13 residues. The germline V and J ends were trimmed by 0 bases and 7 bases, with 9 bases remaining between them. The germline gives CDR1 SGHDN, CDR2 FVKESK. The CDR3 region has the DNA TGTGCCAGCAGCCAAGAGTCCAGGGTTGGCTACACCTTC. This gives the protein CASSQESRVGYTF.

The sample holds many counts of this clonotype. This chain connects TRBV5-1 to TRBJ2-7, with 7 positions matching TRBD2. J lost 0 bases, V lost 4 bases, and 4 bases had no gene match. The CDR3 extends over 14 amino acids. Germline V gives CDR1 SGHRS, CDR2 YFSETQ. The CDR3 DNA follows: TGCGCCAGCAGCCCCGGGACTAACTCCTACGAGCAGTACTTC. It yields the protein CASSPGTNSYEQYF.

V gene TRBV18 combines with J gene TRBJ2-1; TRBD1 is a possible D gene (5 bases). There are 14 residues in the CDR3. Germline loops: CDR1 KGHSH, CDR2 LQKENI. Trimming removed 2 bases at V and 5 bases at J, with 10 bases between. CDR3: CASSPSAGNNEQFF. The DNA of the CDR3 is TGTGCCAGCTCACCATCGGCAGGGAACAATGAGCAGTTCTTC.

The chain links TRBV6-1 to TRBJ1-2; 9 bases line up with TRBD1. CDR3 length equals 13 residues. Germline-derived CDR1 and CDR2 are MNHNS and SASEGT. The V segment lost 7 bases and the J segment 7 bases; nucleotides outside the gene matches: 7. The CDR3 sequence: CASITGGPGGYTF. CDR3 nucleotide sequence: TGTGCCAGCATAACAGGGGGCCCTGGTGGCTACACCTTC.

Many counts were recorded for this clonotype. This chain links TRBV7-3 with TRBJ1-6, with a tentative D call TRBD1 (6 bases). Germline lookup yields CDR1 SGHTA and CDR2 FQGTGA. V lost 4 bases, J lost 8 bases, and 12 bases lay in between. This CDR3 has 14 amino acids. In DNA form, the CDR3 reads TGTGCCAGCAGCTCACATCACAGGGATTCACCCCTCCACTTT. Translating it yields CASSSHHRDSPLHF.

The chain carries TRBV5-1 and TRBJ1-1, with D possibly TRBD1 on 5 matching bases. The CDR3 totals 15 residues. V lost 0 bases and J lost 7, with 16 bases in between. Germline assignment: CDR1 SGHRS and CDR2 YFSETQ. CDR3 amino acids: CASSLEAAARGEAFF. CDR3 bases: TGCGCCAGCAGCTTGGAGGCCGCTGCTAGGGGTGAAGCTTTCTTT. The full variable domain, with the rest looked up from reference TRBV5-1 and TRBJ1-1, is KAGVTQTPRYLIKTRGQQVTLSCSPISGHRSVSWYQQTPGQGLQFLFEYFSETQRNKGNFPGRFSGRQFSNSRSEMNVSTLELGDSALYLCASSLEAAARGEAFFGQGTRLTVV.

This clonotype was seen repeatedly, ten times or more. The chain's CDR3 is CASSFTTSGSTDTQYF. The CDR3 nucleotides are TGTGCCAGCAGCTTCACGACTAGCGGGAGCACAGATACGCAGTATTTT. The chain employs TRBV7-8 and TRBJ2-3, with 10 positions matching TRBD2. In germline, CDR1 is SGHVS, CDR2 FQNEAQ. The junction had 3 bases not matched to a gene; V was cut back by 3 bases and J by 0 bases. CDR3 size: 16 residues.

This chain joins TRBV29-1 and TRBJ1-5, with a tentative D call TRBD1 (5 bases). Trimming stripped 0 bases from V and 7 bases from J, with 13 bases between. The germline V gene encodes CDR1 SQVTM and CDR2 ANQGSEA. This CDR3 spans 14 amino acids. CDR3 protein: CSVEDSGRGQPQHF. CDR3 bases: TGCAGCGTTGAAGATTCAGGGCGTGGGCAGCCCCAGCATTTT.

This rearrangement joins TRBV7-8 to TRBJ1-2; D is perhaps TRBD1 (6 bases). Per germline, CDR1 SGHVS and CDR2 FQNEAQ. The V gene lost 6 bases and the J gene lost 2 bases, with 13 bases spanning the gap. CDR3 length equals 14 residues. This CDR3 reads CASSPGAGNYGYTF. The CDR3 coding sequence is TGTGCCAGCAGTCCGGGGGCAGGAAACTATGGCTACACCTTC.

This clonotype was observed at least ten times. The DNA of the CDR3 is TGTGCCAGCAGTTACTCAACGGTGGGGGCCACCTACGAGCAGTACTTC. Protein sequence: CASSYSTVGATYEQYF. V and J are TRBV6-5 and TRBJ2-7, with D perhaps matching TRBD1 (6 bases). CDR3 size: 16 residues. The germline V gene encodes CDR1 MNHEY and CDR2 SVGAGI. The ends were cut back, 0 bases at V and 2 bases at J, with 14 bases in the middle.

The chain is built from TRBV5-1 and TRBJ2-7, with 9 bases that match TRBD1. Germline assignment: CDR1 SGHRS and CDR2 YFSETQ. Losses at the gene ends were 0 bases for V and 6 bases for J; bases not matched to a gene: 13. The CDR3 extends over 17 amino acids. The CDR3 here is CASSLGGTDRGSREQYF. Written as DNA, the CDR3 is TGCGCCAGCAGCTTGGGGGGGACGGACAGGGGAAGCCGCGAGCAGTACTTC.

This chain links TRBV5-1 with TRBJ2-1, with 11 nucleotides matching TRBD2. Looked up from germline, CDR1 is SGHRS and CDR2 is YFSETQ. This CDR3 is 17 amino acids long. Trimming removed 5 bases from V and 2 bases from J; junction bases left unmatched: 9. The CDR3 DNA reads TGCGCCAGCAGGATCTCCGGGACTAGCGGCACCTACAATGAGCAGTTCTTC. Encoded protein: CASRISGTSGTYNEQFF.

This clonotype was seen a few times. V is TRBV5-5 and J is TRBJ2-3, with D possibly TRBD2 on 6 matching bases. Germline V gives CDR1 SGHKS, CDR2 YYEKEE (reference sequence). V lost 4 bases, J lost 14 bases, and 17 bases lay in between. The CDR3 contains 12 residues. In nucleotides, the CDR3 is TGTGCCAGCAGCGTGTGGGGGGTACTATGGTATTTT. This codes for CASSVWGVLWYF. The full variable domain, completed using reference TRBV5-5 and TRBJ2-3, is DAGVTQSPTHLIKTRGQQVTLRCSPISGHKSVSWYQQVLGQGPQFIFQYYEKEERGRGNFPDRFSARQFPNYSSELNVNALLLGDSALYLCASSVWGVLWYFGPGTRLTVL.

This clonotype was found many times. This sequence joins TRBV30 and TRBJ2-7, with 9 nucleotides matching TRBD2. Germline-derived CDR1 and CDR2 are GTSNPN and SVGIG (reference sequence). This CDR3 comprises 12 residues. With 1 base clipped from V and 7 bases from J, the junction kept 2 bases outside the gene matches. The CDR3 spells CAWSGLAGEQYF. The CDR3 nucleotides read TGTGCCTGGAGTGGCCTAGCGGGGGAGCAGTACTTC.

This clonotype appeared many times. The rearrangement links TRBV12-3 or TRBV12-4 to TRBJ1-4; a possible D gene is TRBD1 (6 bases). This CDR3 spans 13 amino acids. Deletions cut 5 bases from V and 17 bases from J, with 21 bases between. The CDR3 DNA follows: TGTGCCAGCAGTCCAGCCGGGACACCTAAGCCCTTTTTT. Its protein is CASSPAGTPKPFF.

Ten or more counts support this clonotype. This chain's CDR3 is CASSQELSVWAQYF. The CDR3 region has the DNA TGTGCCAGCAGCCAAGAGCTGTCGGTGTGGGCCCAGTACTTC. The V and J genes are TRBV4-2 and TRBJ2-5; no firm D call. This CDR3 is 14 amino acids long. Germline lookup yields CDR1 LGHNA and CDR2 YNFKEQ. V shed 0 bases and J shed 9 bases, with 14 bases lying between them.

In this sample, this clonotype turned up many times. V usage is TRBV29-1 and J usage is TRBJ2-3; D gene unclear. This CDR3 comprises 12 residues. Germline V lookup: CDR1 SQVTM, CDR2 ANQGSEA. V was pared by 3 bases and J by 2 bases, with 6 bases between. The CDR3 nucleotides read TGCAGCGTTGATTGGGCCACAGATACGCAGTATTTT. It yields the protein CSVDWATDTQYF.

There are many counts of this clonotype. J is TRBJ2-7 and V is TRBV12-3 or TRBV12-4; 8 nucleotides agree with TRBD1. The CDR3 covers 15 residues. After removal of 6 bases from V and 0 bases from J, the junction contained 7 bases not matched to a gene. The CDR3 protein is CASSQSGTGSYEQYF. For the CDR3, the DNA is TGTGCCAGCAGCCAGTCCGGGACAGGCTCCTACGAGCAGTACTTC.

This clonotype came up many times. The chain uses TRBV2 and TRBJ1-1, with 7 bases matching TRBD1. Trimming at V came to 6 bases and at J to 5 bases, leaving 9 bases not matched to a gene. Germline V gives CDR1 SNHLY, CDR2 FYNNEI. The CDR3 is 14 amino acids. The DNA for the CDR3 is TGTGCCAGCAGCGACCAGGGGGTAGGAACTGAAGCTTTCTTT. Translating gives CASSDQGVGTEAFF.

This clonotype was observed a few times. V gene TRBV19 combines with J gene TRBJ2-7; 7 bases map to TRBD1. The CDR3 has 15 residues. The V gene's germline CDR1 is LNHDA and CDR2 SQIVND (reference sequence). After removal of 3 bases from V and 2 bases from J, the junction contained 7 bases not matched to a gene. In DNA, the CDR3 is TGTGCCAGTAGTATTGGACCGGGACAGACCTACGAGCAGTACTTC. Translating it yields CASSIGPGQTYEQYF.